This entry features one TCR beta chain sequence. These data belong to a study of blood T cell repertoires in COVID-19. Turning to the study itself: Sources were T cells, B-cell-depleted T cells, or PBMCs; the material itself was cDNA or gDNA.

Two negative PCRs, clearance, or symptom resolution characterized the recovered Cohort 3 donors. Germline assignment: CDR1 GTSNPN and CDR2 SVGIG (reference sequence). V trimming: 4 bases; J trimming: 5 bases; junction bases outside the gene matches: 4. The CDR3 is 14 amino acids. The authors' processing: Reference gene primer amplification in the assay estimated nucleated cell counts. TCRdb keeps only in-frame clones here, not all; method: immunoSEQ multiplex PCR. The DNA was the basis for D and trimming; V, J and clone size are from that table. The sample contains about 270,000 clones, about 87% of which appear only once.

The rearrangement uses TRBV30 and TRBJ2-1, with 11 bases matching TRBD2. Material: PBMCs or T cells enriched from blood (not recorded which). This TCR was sampled from a woman in her forties or fifties who had recovered from COVID-19. The CDR3 sequence is CAWILAGVHNEQFF. CDR3 nucleotide sequence: TGTGCCTGGATACTAGCGGGAGTCCACAATGAGCAGTTCTTC.